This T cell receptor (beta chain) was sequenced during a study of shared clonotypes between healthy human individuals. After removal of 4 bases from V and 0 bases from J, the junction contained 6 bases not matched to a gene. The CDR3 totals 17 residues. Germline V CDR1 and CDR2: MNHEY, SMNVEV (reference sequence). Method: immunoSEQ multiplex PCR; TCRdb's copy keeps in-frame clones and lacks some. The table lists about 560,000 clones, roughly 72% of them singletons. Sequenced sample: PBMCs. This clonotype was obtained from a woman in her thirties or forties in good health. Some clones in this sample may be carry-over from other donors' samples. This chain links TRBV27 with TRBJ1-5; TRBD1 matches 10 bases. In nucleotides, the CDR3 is TGTGCCAGCAGTTCGTGGACAGGGGGTCCTAGCAATCAGCCCCAGCATTTT. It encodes CASSSWTGGPSNQPQHF.